These 24 T cell receptor beta chains were sequenced from one sample in a study of blood T cell repertoires in COVID-19. Sequencing was performed with immunoSEQ multiplex PCR; in TCRdb, only in-frame clones are kept and a portion is missing. The sample includes more than 250,000 clones, 70% to 90% seen only once; the top ten take about 6.1%. The specimen sequenced was PBMCs or T cells enriched from blood (not recorded which). The receptors stem from a woman between 40 and 55 years old who had recovered from COVID-19.

This rearrangement joins TRBV7-9 to TRBJ1-1; weak D call: TRBD1 (5 bases). V was shortened by 8 bases and J by 0 bases, with 16 bases between the two germline ends. CDR1 and CDR2 (germline): SEHNR, FQNEAQ (reference sequence). The CDR3 runs 15 residues. The CDR3 coding sequence is TGTGCCAGCCGACGGAGGGGTGGCATGAACACTGAAGCTTTCTTT. Amino acid sequence: CASRRRGGMNTEAFF.

The chain employs TRBV19 and TRBJ2-1; no clear D gene. V was pared by 0 bases and J by 6 bases, with 6 bases between. The V gene's germline CDR1 is LNHDA and CDR2 SQIVND (reference sequence). The CDR3 consists of 13 residues. In DNA, the CDR3 is TGTGCCAGTAGTATAGATCAACTCAATGAGCAGTTCTTC. Protein sequence: CASSIDQLNEQFF.

The V and J genes are TRBV5-4 and TRBJ2-5; 12 nucleotides agree with TRBD1. Per germline, CDR1 SGHNT and CDR2 YYREEE (reference sequence). V trimming: 4 bases; J trimming: 5 bases; junction bases outside the gene matches: 6. The CDR3 has 15 residues. CDR3 nucleotide sequence: TGTGCCAGCAGCGAGGGACAGGGGGCGCGGGAGACCCAGTACTTC. Translating it yields CASSEGQGARETQYF.

A single count supports this clone. The chain joins TRBV2 to TRBJ2-1; D gene ambiguous. CDR1 and CDR2 (germline): SNHLY, FYNNEI. The CDR3 loop spans 11 amino acids. Trimming cost V 8 bases and J 4 bases, with 6 bases left between them. The CDR3 sequence: CASGRYNEQFF. The CDR3 region has the DNA TGTGCCAGCGGTCGGTACAATGAGCAGTTCTTC.

The chain employs TRBV6-5 and TRBJ2-7; 8 bases line up with TRBD2. The CDR3 is 14 amino acids. V lost 6 bases and J lost 2; bases outside the gene matches: 6. Germline V gives CDR1 MNHEY, CDR2 SVGAGI. CDR3 in amino acids: CASSRKRGPYEQYF. DNA of the CDR3: TGTGCCAGCAGCAGAAAGCGGGGGCCCTACGAGCAGTACTTC.

The chain is built from TRBV5-1 and TRBJ1-2; 8 bases are a match to TRBD1. The junction had 5 bases not matched to a gene; V was cut back by 4 bases and J by 3 bases. This CDR3 is 14 amino acids long. Germline-derived CDR1 and CDR2 are SGHRS and YFSETQ. As DNA, the CDR3 is TGCGCCAGCAGCCAGCAGACAGGGGACTATGGCTACACCTTC. This codes for CASSQQTGDYGYTF.

The chain is built from TRBV3-1 (or the pseudogene TRBV3-2) and TRBJ2-1; 7 nucleotides agree with TRBD2. Losses at the gene ends were 4 bases for V and 6 bases for J; bases not matched to a gene: 6. Germline V gives CDR1 LGHDT, CDR2 YNNKEL (reference sequence). The CDR3 has 14 residues. As DNA, the CDR3 is TGTGCCAGCAGCCGTAGCGGCGGGGGCAATGAGCAGTTCTTC. Its translation is CASSRSGGGNEQFF.

The CDR3 nucleotides are TGTGCCAGCGAGAACAGGGGGCAGCGGAGACAGCCCCAGCATTTT. The encoded protein is CASENRGQRRQPQHF. This rearrangement joins TRBV28 to TRBJ1-5, with 9 positions matching TRBD1. This CDR3 has 15 amino acids. With 8 bases clipped from V and 7 bases from J, the junction kept 12 bases outside the gene matches. CDR1 is MDHEN and CDR2 is SYDVKM in the germline V gene.

This clone was seen more than once but under ten times. This chain connects TRBV7-2 to TRBJ1-3; perhaps TRBD1 as D (6 bases). V lost 6 bases and J 3 bases, leaving 15 bases between the germline ends. Germline values: CDR1 SGHTA, CDR2 FQGNSA. CDR3 length: 15 residues. In DNA, the CDR3 is TGTGCCAGCAGTCATAGGGGGGGAGGTGGAAACACCATATATTTT. Translating it yields CASSHRGGGGNTIYF.

This clone has just one count. Compared with germline, one end of the junction differs, possibly owing to a read error. The chain joins TRBV10-2 to TRBJ2-3; tentatively, D is TRBD2 (6 bases). The germline gives CDR1 WSHSY, CDR2 SAAADI. This CDR3 region has 16 residues. CDR3 bases: TGCGCCAGCACTGAGGGGACTGCAAAACTCACAGATACGCAGTATTTT. It specifies CASTEGTAKLTDTQYF.

The V call is TRBV19, the J call TRBJ2-3; TRBD1 is a possible D gene (5 bases). Trimming removed 3 bases from V and 3 bases from J, with 25 bases in between. Germline assignment: CDR1 LNHDA and CDR2 SQIVND (reference sequence). The length of the CDR3 is 19 residues. CDR3 coding DNA: TGTGCCAGTAGTATTGTCCCCCGCAGGGCGACCCTAAGGACAGATACGCAGTATTTT. It codes for CASSIVPRRATLRTDTQYF.

The V call is TRBV30, the J call TRBJ1-2, with 9 bases identical to TRBD1. The CDR3 is 14 residues long. Germline loops: CDR1 GTSNPN, CDR2 SVGIG (reference sequence). The trim removed 5 bases at V and 3 bases at J, leaving 7 bases unmatched. CDR3 residues: CAWVRDREHYGYTF. In nucleotides, the CDR3 is TGTGCCTGGGTAAGGGACAGGGAACACTATGGCTACACCTTC.

V is TRBV2 and J is TRBJ2-7; 11 nucleotides match TRBD2. CDR3 length: 16 amino acids. Germline trimming cut 3 bases from V and 4 bases from J; bases unmatched to any gene: 8. The germline CDR1 and CDR2 sequences are SNHLY and FYNNEI. The CDR3 spells CASSDSPGTSGYEQYF. The CDR3 DNA is TGTGCCAGCAGTGATTCCCCAGGGACTAGCGGTTACGAGCAGTACTTC.

This chain uses TRBV6-2 or TRBV6-3 with TRBJ2-3, with 12 bases aligning to TRBD2. J lost 4 bases, V lost 2 bases, and 7 bases had no gene match. The CDR3 sequence is 17 residues long. CDR1 and CDR2 from the germline V gene are MNHEY and SVGEGT. The CDR3 region is CASSYPRLAGAADTQYF. The CDR3 region has the DNA TGTGCCAGCAGTTACCCCCGACTAGCGGGAGCGGCAGATACGCAGTATTTT.

This rearrangement joins TRBV3-1 (or the pseudogene TRBV3-2) to TRBJ2-1; TRBD2 is a possible D gene (5 bases). Germline assignment: CDR1 LGHDT and CDR2 YNNKEL (reference sequence). The CDR3 totals 14 residues. Trimming cost V 0 bases and J 8 bases, with 11 bases left between them. The CDR3 DNA is TGTGCCAGCAGCCAAGATGGTGCCGGGGATGAGCAGTTCTTC. This codes for CASSQDGAGDEQFF.

This clone came up a few times. This chain connects TRBV5-1 to TRBJ2-7; 12 bases match TRBD2. CDR3 length: 15 residues. Looked up from germline, CDR1 is SGHRS and CDR2 is YFSETQ. The J segment lost 7 bases and the V segment lost 4 bases, leaving 9 bases of the junction unmatched. The CDR3 loop is CASSPTSGSVREQYF. CDR3 coding DNA: TGCGCCAGCAGCCCGACTAGCGGGAGCGTACGAGAGCAGTACTTC.

The rearrangement joins TRBV2 to TRBJ2-3; unclear D gene. From germline, CDR1 is SNHLY and CDR2 FYNNEI. V gave up 4 bases and J gave up 0 bases, with 2 bases separating them. The CDR3 totals 12 residues. CDR3 loop: CASSASTDTQYF. Written as DNA, the CDR3 is TGTGCCAGCAGTGCGAGCACAGATACGCAGTATTTT.

The chain uses TRBV30 and TRBJ1-6, with D perhaps TRBD1 (6 bases). V was trimmed by 2 bases and J by 0 bases, leaving 14 bases between them. The germline V gene has CDR1 GTSNPN and CDR2 SVGIG (reference sequence). The CDR3 loop spans 17 amino acids. CDR3 nucleotide sequence: TGTGCCTGGAGTAAAAAGGGGGGGAGCTCCTATAATTCACCCCTCCACTTT. Translating gives CAWSKKGGSSYNSPLHF.

The CDR3 here is CASSQDSSGGAPYNEQFF. The CDR3 nucleotides read TGCGCCAGCAGCCAAGACTCTAGCGGGGGAGCCCCCTACAATGAGCAGTTCTTC. This sequence joins TRBV4-3 and TRBJ2-1; 10 nucleotides line up with TRBD2. The germline CDR1 and CDR2 sequences are LGHNA and YSLEER. V was pared by 0 bases and J by 2 bases, with 7 bases of the junction left unmatched. The CDR3 runs to 18 residues.

The V call is TRBV28, the J call TRBJ2-7; tentatively, D is TRBD2 (6 bases). The CDR3 is 16 amino acids. Per the germline V gene, CDR1 is MDHEN and CDR2 is SYDVKM. Trimming stripped 3 bases from V and 0 bases from J, with 15 bases between. CDR3 nucleotide sequence: TGTGCCAGCAGTTTTATTGAAGCGGGTAGCTCCTACGAGCAGTACTTC. This codes for CASSFIEAGSSYEQYF.

The V call is TRBV13, the J call TRBJ2-1; D is unresolved. V was shortened by 2 bases and J by 0 bases, with 11 bases between the two germline ends. Germline CDR1 and CDR2: PRHDT and FYEKMQ (reference sequence). The CDR3 has 16 residues. The CDR3 protein is CASSLRGGSSYNEQFF. Written as DNA, the CDR3 is TGTGCCAGCAGCTTACGAGGCGGTAGCTCCTACAATGAGCAGTTCTTC.

This clone was seen once. The CDR3 sequence: CASSRSGGAGYEQYF. The CDR3 DNA is TGTGCCAGCAGCCGCAGCGGGGGAGCGGGCTACGAGCAGTACTTC. The chain carries TRBV27 and TRBJ2-7; TRBD2 matches 8 bases. This CDR3 is built from 15 residues. Per the germline V gene, CDR1 is MNHEY and CDR2 is SMNVEV (reference sequence). V lost 6 bases, J lost 3 bases, and 10 bases stayed unmatched.

A note on this clone: Mismatch with germline at one junction end may stem from a read error. This chain links TRBV3-1 (or the pseudogene TRBV3-2) with TRBJ1-1; 8 positions match TRBD1. Germline loops: CDR1 LGHDT, CDR2 YNNKEL (reference sequence). CDR3 length: 16 residues. In nucleotides, the CDR3 is TGTGCGAGCACAAACCGGGACAGGTGGGGGAACACTGAAGCTTTCTTT. Protein product: CASTNRDRWGNTEAFF.

The chain combines TRBV5-1 with TRBJ1-2; TRBD1 aligns across 8 bases. The CDR3 loop spans 17 amino acids. Germline assignment: CDR1 SGHRS and CDR2 YFSETQ. Germline trimming cut 4 bases from V and 0 bases from J; bases unmatched to any gene: 11. CDR3 region: CASSRTWDRSANYGYTF. The CDR3 DNA follows: TGCGCCAGCAGCCGGACCTGGGACAGGTCCGCTAACTATGGCTACACCTTC.